Reported below is one T cell receptor (beta chain). This clone's antigen is unknown. Per-nucleotide qualities are absent, and no much larger clonotype sits a single base away. This sample was taken from a study of CD8+ T cells in alopecia areata (dated by TCRdb to 2016 to 2018). For context, the study as a whole: The treated patients, all with moderate-to-severe alopecia areata, were enrolled in an open-label pilot trial of oral tofacitinib given at 5 to 10 mg twice daily. Tofacitinib was given for 6 to 18 months, followed by 6 months of follow-up off drug to assess delayed response and recurrence. For the treated patients, the SALT score, which quantifies what percentage of scalp surface area is affected, served as the measure of disease severity. In both human patients and the C3H/HeJ mouse model, the study applied high-throughput TCRbeta sequencing to look at T cell clonal expansion in alopecia areata. On the human side, TCRbeta sequencing was run on scalp tissue and on sorted CD4+ and CD8+ peripheral blood T cells from healthy controls and from alopecia areata patients with either patchy or totalis/universalis disease. Biopsies were taken from tofacitinib-treated patients at baseline and again at 4 and 24 weeks into treatment, and several of those patients also had a later scalp biopsy. Scalp clonality was compared among normal scalp (n=4), patchy alopecia areata scalp (n=8), and alopecia totalis/universalis scalp (n=8). RNA was extracted with the PAXgene miRNA kit for fixed scalp, the miRNeasy kit for PBMCs, and the RNeasy kit for mouse skin. immunoSEQ multiplex PCR using 35 Vbeta forward primers and 13 Jbeta reverse primers was used to amplify TCRbeta CDR3 regions. The investigation overall reported the following: Many expanded lesional clones persisted in scalp and blood during tofacitinib treatment, which may partly explain relapse after stopping treatment. Compared with mice, TCR sequences shared between patients were less clear, possibly partly because of HLA diversity across the patient population. Unlike mouse skin, where gammadelta T cells dominate, normal human skin contains resident alphabeta T cells that get sequenced too, which complicates analysis of the scalp TCR repertoire. Compared with normal scalp, lesional scalp had higher clonality and more expanded CD8+ clones, particularly in alopecia totalis/universalis, a pattern that suggests antigenic drive. Because the treated cohort was small and had just a single nonresponder, larger studies are needed to establish links between baseline CD8+ expansion and response. Tofacitinib significantly lowered scalp clonality and the number of expanded CD8+ clones among the top 100 scalp clones.

The time point tag for this specimen amounts to: about 25 weeks on oral tofacitinib. The intended sense of this specimen's treatment or condition label: oral pan-JAK inhibitor, 5-10 mg twice daily. From alopecia areata patients, peripheral blood was collected along with lesional scalp punch biopsies. PBMCs were separated by density centrifugation and stained for CD3, CD4 and CD8, after which CD4+ and CD8+ T cells were sorted on a FACSAria. V was cut back by 0 bases and J by 2 bases, leaving a gap of 9 bases between them. The CDR3 has 15 amino acids, counting the end cysteine and phenylalanine. CDR3 DNA only is kept here, 45 bases in frame from base 1. The germline V gene sets CDR1 to LGHNA and CDR2 to YSLEER. The library relied on the immunoSEQ multiplex PCR assay. RNA was extracted from all samples and reverse transcribed into cDNA as template for TCR sequencing. First-strand cDNA was synthesized with SuperScript III using a 2:1 mix of oligo-dT and random hexamers. A synthetic immune receptor repertoire was used to gauge amplification bias, and whatever bias remained was removed computationally. Regarding the original processing steps: Raw reads were preprocessed to remove errors, and CDR3 was defined according to IMGT conventions as the region from the conserved cysteine to phenylalanine. To get clonality, Shannon entropy was normalized by log2 of the number of productive unique TCRs and the result was subtracted from 1. CD4 or CD8 identity of scalp clones was inferred by cross-referencing scalp TCRbeta sequences with sorted blood CD4 and CD8 repertoires. Entries here come from immuneACCESS through TCRdb and include only in-frame sequences with V and J called. Some clones fail to appear in such tables; in the studies checked, an unresolved V gene covers under half of the shortfall, and the cause of the remainder is unknown. V and J calls and clone size are as listed in that table; D and trimming were resolved from the DNA. The sample records roughly 110,000 clones, roughly 89% of which are singletons. The biggest ten clones account for around 25% of the sample.

The source material was CD8+ T cells sorted from blood, sampled at week 24, from a patient treated with tofacitinib. This receptor chain uses TRBV4-3 and TRBJ2-3; the D gene cannot be named for sure. The source of this sequence is a human donor with alopecia areata. The sequenced DNA: TGCGCCAGCAGCCAAGAACTATTGTCCACAGATACGCAGTATTTT. Translated, it gives CASSQELLSTDTQYF.